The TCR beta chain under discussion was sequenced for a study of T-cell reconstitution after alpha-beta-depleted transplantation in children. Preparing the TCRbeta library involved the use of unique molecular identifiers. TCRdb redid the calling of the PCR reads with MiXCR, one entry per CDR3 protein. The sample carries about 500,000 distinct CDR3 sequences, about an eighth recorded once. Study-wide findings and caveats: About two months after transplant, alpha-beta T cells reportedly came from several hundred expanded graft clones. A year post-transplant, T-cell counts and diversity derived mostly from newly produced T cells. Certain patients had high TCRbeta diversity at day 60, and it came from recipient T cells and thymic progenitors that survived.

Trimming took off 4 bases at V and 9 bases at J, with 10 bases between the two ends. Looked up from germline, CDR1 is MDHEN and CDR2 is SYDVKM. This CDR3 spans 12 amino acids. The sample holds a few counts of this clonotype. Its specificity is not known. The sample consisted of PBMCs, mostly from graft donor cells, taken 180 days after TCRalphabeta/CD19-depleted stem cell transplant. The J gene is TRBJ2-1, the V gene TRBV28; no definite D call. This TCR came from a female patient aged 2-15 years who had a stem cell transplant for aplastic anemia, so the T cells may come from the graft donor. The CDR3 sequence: CASSSYPLEQFF. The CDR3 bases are TGTGCCAGCAGTTCATACCCCCTTGAGCAGTTCTTC.